Shown below are 8 T cell receptor beta chains from a single sample sequenced in a study of T cell responses to AZD1222 COVID-19 vaccine. Generated by immunoSEQ multiplex PCR, the TCRdb table keeps only in-frame clones and is missing some. The sample consists of about 150,000 clones, under 95% of them appearing once. The sequences come from peripheral blood, collected on day 0 of AZD1222 vaccination. All receptors derive from an adult in good health.

This clone was seen a few times. The CDR3 region has the DNA TGTGCCAGTAGTATACGGGACAGGGGTTCGCCTGAAGCTTTCTTT. Translated, it gives CASSIRDRGSPEAFF. The J gene is TRBJ1-1, the V gene TRBV19, with 10 bases matching TRBD1. The CDR3 has 15 amino acids. The V gene end was trimmed by 2 bases and the J gene end by 6 bases; junction bases not matched to a gene: 6. Germline V CDR1 and CDR2: LNHDA, SQIVND (reference sequence).

This clone has only one observation. The gene calls are TRBV7-2 and TRBJ2-3; D might be TRBD1 (6 bases). Germline CDR1 and CDR2: SGHTA and FQGNSA. The CDR3 loop spans 15 amino acids. Trimming removed 1 base from V and 2 bases from J, with 10 bases in between. The CDR3 nucleotides read TGTGCCAGCAGCTTAGGGCAGGGGTTCACAGATACGCAGTATTTT. Encoded protein: CASSLGQGFTDTQYF.

The rearrangement uses TRBV6-4 and TRBJ2-2; possible D gene TRBD2, 5 bases. V dropped 3 bases and J dropped 2 bases, with 7 bases sitting between them. This CDR3 spans 14 amino acids. Germline CDR1 and CDR2: MRHNA and SNTAGT. CDR3 sequence (DNA): TGTGCCAGCAGTGAGGGAGATAACACCGGGGAGCTGTTTTTT. This codes for CASSEGDNTGELFF.

This clone was seen only once. J is TRBJ2-5 and V is TRBV7-3, with 7 nucleotides matching TRBD2. With V trimmed by 3 bases and J by 7 bases, 2 bases remained unmatched. The CDR3 sequence is 12 residues long. Germline-derived CDR1 and CDR2 are SGHTA and FQGTGA. CDR3 sequence: CASSLPSGTQYF. The CDR3 DNA is TGTGCCAGCAGCTTGCCTAGCGGGACCCAGTACTTC.

The rearrangement uses TRBV29-1 and TRBJ1-2, with D uncertain. Trimming removed 3 bases at V and 8 bases at J, with 10 bases between. Germline V gene data show CDR1 as SQVTM and CDR2 as ANQGSEA. The CDR3 contains 11 residues. CDR3 residues: CSVEASMGYTF. Written as DNA, the CDR3 is TGCAGCGTTGAGGCTAGTATGGGCTACACCTTC.

The V call is TRBV3-1 (or the pseudogene TRBV3-2), the J call TRBJ2-3; TRBD2 is a possible D gene (5 bases). CDR3 size: 17 residues. Trimming stripped 5 bases from V and 4 bases from J, with 22 bases between. Germline values: CDR1 LGHDT, CDR2 YNNKEL (reference sequence). CDR3 region: CASSSRSGQNGADTQYF. CDR3 sequence (DNA): TGTGCCAGCAGCTCGAGGAGCGGTCAAAATGGAGCAGATACGCAGTATTTT.

This clone was detected only once. The chain carries TRBV9 and TRBJ2-7, with D tentatively TRBD2 (5 bases). CDR3 size: 13 residues. With 0 bases removed from V and 6 bases from J, the gap between germline ends came to 10 bases. Germline CDR1 SGDLS, CDR2 YYNGEE. As DNA, the CDR3 is TGTGCCAGCAGCGTAGCGGAGGTCGGCGAGCAGTACTTC. Translating gives CASSVAEVGEQYF.

This clone appeared a single time. The chain employs TRBV12-3 or TRBV12-4 and TRBJ2-7; no clear D gene. The CDR3 is made up of 11 amino acids. The germline V and J ends were trimmed by 7 bases and 12 bases, with 16 bases remaining between them. The CDR3 region has the DNA TGTGCCAGCACCTCGGGTACTCTTGGGTACTTC. It codes for CASTSGTLGYF.